The rows below give T cell receptor beta chains drawn from one sample of a study of molecular identifiers for immune sequencing clone quantification. TCRdb re-called the PCR reads with MiXCR, one entry per CDR3 protein. The sample holds approximately 630,000 distinct CDR3 sequences, about 25% seen once. The sample was naive CD8+ T cells from blood, with Jurkat cell RNA spiked in. The source of these receptors is a human donor in good health. Some libraries in this study had Jurkat cell RNA spiked in. Each CDR3 is given with its conserved first and last residue. The order of the fields is J gene, D gene, V gene, clone size, CDR3 length, CDR3 DNA, CDR3 protein. D genes are given only for firm matches. Part of the rows lack a size; the others show once, few, many or a class for expanded clones.

>TRBJ2-1|TRBD2|TRBV29-1|few|16
TGCAGCGCCCTAGGGACTAGCGGAAGCTCCTACAATGAGCAGTTCTTC
CSALGTSGSSYNEQFF
>TRBJ2-3|.|TRBV4-3|many|13
TGCGCCAGCAGCCAAATAACCACAGATACGCAGTATTTT
CASSQITTDTQYF
>TRBJ1-5|TRBD1|TRBV2|many|14
TGTGCCATCCGGAGACAGGGGGCCAATCAGCCCCAGCATTTT
CAIRRQGANQPQHF
>TRBJ2-3|.|TRBV20-1|.|18
TGCAGTGCTAGAGGGGTTGGCGGGGGCCTCCTTAGCACAGATACGCAGTATTTT
CSARGVGGGLLSTDTQYF
>TRBJ2-3|TRBD2|TRBV4-3|many|16
TGCGCCAGCAGCCAAGATTGGCTAGCGGGGACTAATACGCAGTATTTT
CASSQDWLAGTNTQYF
>TRBJ2-1|TRBD1|TRBV19|few|15
TGTGCCAGTAGTTTCGCGACAGGGACATACAATGAGCAGTTCTTC
CASSFATGTYNEQFF
>TRBJ1-2|.|TRBV4-1|many|16
TGCGCCAGCAGCCTTACTCCCGGGACATTGGTCTATGGCTACACCTTC
CASSLTPGTLVYGYTF
>TRBJ2-7|.|TRBV24-1|few|13
TGTGCCACCAGTGATAAAACAGGCTACGAGCAGTACTTC
CATSDKTGYEQYF
>TRBJ2-3|TRBD2|TRBV27|.|15
TGTGCCAGCTCACAACCGGGACTAGCGGTAGATACGCAGTATTTT
CASSQPGLAVDTQYF
>TRBJ2-1|TRBD2|TRBV5-1|.|14
TGCGCCAGCAGCTATGGGGGGGACTACAATGAGCAGTTCTTC
CASSYGGDYNEQFF
>TRBJ2-5|TRBD2|TRBV6-5|.|16
TGTGCCAGCAGGTACTCGCCGGGGGGGAGTCAAGAGACCCAGTACTTC
CASRYSPGGSQETQYF
>TRBJ2-7|.|TRBV19|few|14
TGTGCCAGTAGTGCAGGGTGGAGCTCCTACGAGCAGTACTTC
CASSAGWSSYEQYF
>TRBJ2-5|TRBD2|TRBV28|few|16
TGTGCCAGCAGTTTATCCCTAGCGGGAGTCCAAGAGACCCAGTACTTC
CASSLSLAGVQETQYF
>TRBJ1-1|TRBD1|TRBV6-2/TRBV6-3|few|16
TGTGCCAGCAGTTACTTTTCTGGACAGGGGTGGACTGAAGCTTTCTTT
CASSYFSGQGWTEAFF
>TRBJ1-1|.|TRBV16|.|14
TGTGCCAGCAGCCAAAGTAGGCAGAACACTGAAGCTTTCTTT
CASSQSRQNTEAFF
>TRBJ2-7|.|TRBV27|few|12
TGTGCCAGCAGTTCATCGGCCTACGAGCAGTACTTC
CASSSSAYEQYF
>TRBJ2-7|.|TRBV2|.|15
TGTGCCAGCAGTGTTATGGTGGCTGGACCCGGTGAGCAGTACTTC
CASSVMVAGPGEQYF
>TRBJ1-4|.|TRBV4-3|many|15
TGCGCCAGCAGCCAAGAGGACGGGAGAAATGAAAAACTGTTTTTT
CASSQEDGRNEKLFF
>TRBJ2-7|.|TRBV18|few|15
TGTGCCAGCTCACGGCTCGAGACGGGTTCCTACGAGCAGTACTTC
CASSRLETGSYEQYF
>TRBJ2-6|TRBD1|TRBV27|.|18
TGTGCCAGCAGTATAGTGACAGGGGTTCGCTCTGGGGCCGACGTCCTGACTTTC
CASSIVTGVRSGADVLTF
>TRBJ2-7|TRBD2|TRBV6-2/TRBV6-3|.|16
TGTGCCAGCAGTTACTCAGCTGCGGGAGGTCAGTACGAGCAGTACTTC
CASSYSAAGGQYEQYF
>TRBJ2-1|.|TRBV7-6|.|15
TGTGCCAGCAGCTTAGCGGGCGGGGTAGGGAATGAGCAGTTCTTC
CASSLAGGVGNEQFF
>TRBJ2-2|.|TRBV5-4|few|16
TGTGCCAGCAGCTTGGCCTGGTCTAGAGATACCGGGGAGCTGTTTTTT
CASSLAWSRDTGELFF
>TRBJ2-7|.|TRBV18|few|17
TGTGCCAGCTCACCAAGGAGCCCAGGGGAGCCTTACTACGAGCAGTACTTC
CASSPRSPGEPYYEQYF
>TRBJ1-3|.|TRBV29-1|few|13
TGCAGCGCCGGATGGGGGATTGGAAACACCATATATTTT
CSAGWGIGNTIYF
>TRBJ2-7|.|TRBV5-5|many|14
TGTGCCAGCGCAACCATTGGTGCGGCCCACGAGCAGTACTTC
CASATIGAAHEQYF
>TRBJ2-2|.|TRBV7-9|few|10
TGTGCCAGCGAAGGCGGGGAGCTGTTTTTT
CASEGGELFF
>TRBJ2-5|.|TRBV7-6|many|14
TGTGCCAGCAGCCCGGGACCGTATCAAGAGACCCAGTACTTC
CASSPGPYQETQYF
>TRBJ1-1|.|TRBV7-2|.|15
TGTGCCAGCAGCTTAGAATCCGGGATTAACACTGAAGCTTTCTTT
CASSLESGINTEAFF
>TRBJ2-1|.|TRBV6-2/TRBV6-3|few|13
TGTGCCAGCAGTTACTCGAACCCAAATGAGCAGTTCTTC
CASSYSNPNEQFF
>TRBJ2-3|TRBD1|TRBV27|.|15
TGTGCCAGCAGAATCCGGGACAGAAGCACAGATACGCAGTATTTT
CASRIRDRSTDTQYF
>TRBJ2-1|.|TRBV2|.|15
TGTGCCAGCACCCCGACCGTTGGCCCCTACAATGAGCAGTTCTTC
CASTPTVGPYNEQFF
>TRBJ2-5|.|TRBV15|.|14
TGTGCCACCAGCGGCCGGGACGACCAAGAGACCCAGTACTTC
CATSGRDDQETQYF
>TRBJ2-1|.|TRBV24-1|few|15
TGTGCCACGGGCCCTAGGGACCGAAGCTACAATGAGCAGTTCTTC
CATGPRDRSYNEQFF
>TRBJ2-6|.|TRBV19|few|15
TGTGCCAGTAGTATATGGGGAGCTGGGGCCAACGTCCTGACTTTC
CASSIWGAGANVLTF
>TRBJ1-2|.|TRBV14|many|14
TGTGCCAGCAGCTCCGGGACACCTAACTATGGCTACACCTTC
CASSSGTPNYGYTF
>TRBJ1-3|.|TRBV12-3/TRBV12-4|many|18
TGTGCCAGCAGTTTTACAGTGGGCTATCAGGCCTCTGGAAACACCATATATTTT
CASSFTVGYQASGNTIYF
>TRBJ2-7|.|TRBV7-2|many|13
TGTGCCAGCAGTCTCAGGAAATACTACGAGCAGTACTTC
CASSLRKYYEQYF
>TRBJ1-1|TRBD1|TRBV10-3|.|12
TGTGCCATCAGGACAGGGAGCACTGAAGCTTTCTTT
CAIRTGSTEAFF
>TRBJ2-7|.|TRBV6-1|few|13
TGTGCCAGCAGTGCCACACCGACCTACGAGCAGTACTTC
CASSATPTYEQYF